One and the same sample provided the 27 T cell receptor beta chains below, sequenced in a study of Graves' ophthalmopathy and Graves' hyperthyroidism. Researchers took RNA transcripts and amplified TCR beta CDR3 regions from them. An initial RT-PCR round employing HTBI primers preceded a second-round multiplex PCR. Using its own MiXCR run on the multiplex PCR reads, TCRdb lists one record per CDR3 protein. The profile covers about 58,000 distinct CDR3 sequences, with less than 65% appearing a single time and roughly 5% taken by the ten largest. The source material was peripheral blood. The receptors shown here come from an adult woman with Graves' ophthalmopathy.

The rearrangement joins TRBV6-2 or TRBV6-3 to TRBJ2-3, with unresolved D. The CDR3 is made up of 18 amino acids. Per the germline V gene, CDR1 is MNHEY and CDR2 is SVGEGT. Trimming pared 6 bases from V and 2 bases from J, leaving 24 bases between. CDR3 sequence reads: CASSAGILTQVYTDTQYF. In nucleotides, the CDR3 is TGTGCCAGCAGCGCCGGTATTCTGACTCAAGTTTACACAGATACGCAGTATTTT.

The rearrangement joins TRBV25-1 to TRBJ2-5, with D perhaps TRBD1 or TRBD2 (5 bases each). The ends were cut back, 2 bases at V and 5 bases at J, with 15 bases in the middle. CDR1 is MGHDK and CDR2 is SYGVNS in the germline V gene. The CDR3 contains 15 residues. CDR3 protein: CASSEAGALGETQYF. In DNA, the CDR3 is TGTGCCAGCAGTGAAGCCGGGGCTTTGGGGGAGACCCAGTACTTC.

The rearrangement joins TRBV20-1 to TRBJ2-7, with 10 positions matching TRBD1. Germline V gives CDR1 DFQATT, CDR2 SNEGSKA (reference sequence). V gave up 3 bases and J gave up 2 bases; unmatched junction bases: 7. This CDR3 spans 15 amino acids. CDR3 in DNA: TGCAGTGCTAGCCAACCCGGGACAGGGGCCTACGAGCAGTACTTC. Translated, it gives CSASQPGTGAYEQYF.

CDR3 amino acids: CASSDSTGGYNEQFF. The CDR3, as DNA: TGTGCCAGCAGTGACTCGACAGGGGGATACAATGAGCAGTTCTTC. The genes are TRBV6-4 and TRBJ2-1, with 9 nucleotides matching TRBD1. Germline V CDR1 and CDR2: MRHNA, SNTAGT. The CDR3 runs 15 residues. With 0 bases clipped from V and 4 bases from J, the junction kept 1 base outside the gene matches.

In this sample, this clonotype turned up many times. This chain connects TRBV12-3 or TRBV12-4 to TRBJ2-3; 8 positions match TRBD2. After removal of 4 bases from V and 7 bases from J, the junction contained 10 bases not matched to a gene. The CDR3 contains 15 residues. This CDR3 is CASSSQAGATNTQYF. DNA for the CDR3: TGTGCCAGCAGTTCTCAAGCGGGAGCGACCAATACGCAGTATTTT.

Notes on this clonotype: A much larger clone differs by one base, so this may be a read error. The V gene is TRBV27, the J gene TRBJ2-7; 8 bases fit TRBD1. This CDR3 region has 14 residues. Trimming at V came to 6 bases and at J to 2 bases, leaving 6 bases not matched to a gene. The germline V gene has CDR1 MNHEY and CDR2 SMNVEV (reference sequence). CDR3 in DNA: TGTGCCAGCAGGCTGGGCAGGGGGCCCTACGAGCAGTACTTC. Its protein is CASRLGRGPYEQYF.

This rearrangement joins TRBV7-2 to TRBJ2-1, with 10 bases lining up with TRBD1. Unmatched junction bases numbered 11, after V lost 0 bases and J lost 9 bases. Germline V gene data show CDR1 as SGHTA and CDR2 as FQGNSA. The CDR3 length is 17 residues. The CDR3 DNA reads TGTGCCAGCAGCTTAGCGGGACAGGGGTGGGAGTTCAGTGAGCAGTTCTTC. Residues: CASSLAGQGWEFSEQFF.

CDR3 DNA sequence: TGTGCCAGCAGTTACAGGGGGGTAGGGGAGACCCAGTACTTC. Translating it yields CASSYRGVGETQYF. This chain uses TRBV6-5 with TRBJ2-5; D could derive from TRBD1 or TRBD2 (6 bases each). V was clipped by 2 bases and J by 5 bases, with 12 bases between them. Germline CDR1 is MNHEY and CDR2 is SVGAGI. This CDR3 is 14 amino acids long.

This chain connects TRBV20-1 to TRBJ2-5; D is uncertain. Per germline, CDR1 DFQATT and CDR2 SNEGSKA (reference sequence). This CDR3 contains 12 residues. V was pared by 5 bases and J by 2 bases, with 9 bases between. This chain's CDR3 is CSADVRQETQYF. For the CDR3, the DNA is TGCAGTGCTGACGTTAGGCAAGAGACCCAGTACTTC.

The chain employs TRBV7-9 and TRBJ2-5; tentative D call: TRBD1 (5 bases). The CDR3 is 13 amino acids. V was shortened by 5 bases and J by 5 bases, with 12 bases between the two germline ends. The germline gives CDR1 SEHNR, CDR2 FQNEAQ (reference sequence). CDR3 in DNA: TGTGCCAGCAGCGCAGGGTATGGGGAGACCCAGTACTTC. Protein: CASSAGYGETQYF.

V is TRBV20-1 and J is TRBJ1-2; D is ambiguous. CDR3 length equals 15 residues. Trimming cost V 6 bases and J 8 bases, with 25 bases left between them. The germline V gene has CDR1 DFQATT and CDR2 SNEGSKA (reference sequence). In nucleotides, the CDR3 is TGCAGTGCCTGTCAGCCCCTGGACGGCGTGAGGGGCTACACCTTC. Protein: CSACQPLDGVRGYTF.

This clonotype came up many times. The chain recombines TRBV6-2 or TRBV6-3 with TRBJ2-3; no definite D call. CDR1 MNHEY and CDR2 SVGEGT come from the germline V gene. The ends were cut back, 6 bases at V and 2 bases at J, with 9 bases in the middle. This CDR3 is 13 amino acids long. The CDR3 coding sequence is TGTGCCAGCAGGAAGGACCCCACAGATACGCAGTATTTT. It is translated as CASRKDPTDTQYF.

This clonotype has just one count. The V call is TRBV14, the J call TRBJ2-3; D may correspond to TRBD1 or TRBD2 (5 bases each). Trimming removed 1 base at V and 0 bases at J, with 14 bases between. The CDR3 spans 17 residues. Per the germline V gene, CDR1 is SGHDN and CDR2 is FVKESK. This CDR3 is CASSQVTGATSTDTQYF. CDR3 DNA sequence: TGTGCCAGCAGCCAAGTTACCGGGGCGACTAGCACAGATACGCAGTATTTT.

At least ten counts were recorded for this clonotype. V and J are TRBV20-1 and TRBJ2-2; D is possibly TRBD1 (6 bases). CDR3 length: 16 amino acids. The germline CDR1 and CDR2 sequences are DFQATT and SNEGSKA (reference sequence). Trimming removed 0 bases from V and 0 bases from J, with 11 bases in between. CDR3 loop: CSARDRRTANTGELFF. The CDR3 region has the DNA TGCAGTGCTAGAGATCGGAGGACAGCGAACACCGGGGAGCTGTTTTTT.

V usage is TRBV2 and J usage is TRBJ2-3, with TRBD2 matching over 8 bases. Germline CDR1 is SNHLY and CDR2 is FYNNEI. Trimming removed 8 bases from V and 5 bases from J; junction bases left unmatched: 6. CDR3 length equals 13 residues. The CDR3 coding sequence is TGTGCCAGCCCCCGGGGGGGACAAGATACGCAGTATTTT. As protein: CASPRGGQDTQYF. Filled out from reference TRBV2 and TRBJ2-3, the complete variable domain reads EPEVTQTPSHQVTQMGQEVILRCVPISNHLYFYWYRQILGQKVEFLVSFYNNEISEKSEIFDDQFSVERPDGSNFTLKIRSTKLEDSAMYFCASPRGGQDTQYFGPGTRLTVL.

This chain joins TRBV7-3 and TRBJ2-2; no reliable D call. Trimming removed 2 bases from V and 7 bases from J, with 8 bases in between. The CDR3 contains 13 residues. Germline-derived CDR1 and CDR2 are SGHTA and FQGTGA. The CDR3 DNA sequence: TGTGCCAGCAGCTTATCCCAACTCGGGGAGCTGTTTTTT. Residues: CASSLSQLGELFF.

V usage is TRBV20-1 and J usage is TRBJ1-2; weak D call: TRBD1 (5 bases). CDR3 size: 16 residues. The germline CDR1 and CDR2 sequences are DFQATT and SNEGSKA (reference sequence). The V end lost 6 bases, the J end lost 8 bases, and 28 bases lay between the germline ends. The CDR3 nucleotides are TGCAGTGCCCTCGGGGCGGGAGGAGGGAGTATGGTGGGCTACACCTTC. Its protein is CSALGAGGGSMVGYTF.

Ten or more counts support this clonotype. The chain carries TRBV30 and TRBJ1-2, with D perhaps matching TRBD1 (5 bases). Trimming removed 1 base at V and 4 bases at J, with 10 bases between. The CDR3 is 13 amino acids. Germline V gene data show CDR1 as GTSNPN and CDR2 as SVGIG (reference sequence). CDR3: CAWSEAGSYGYTF. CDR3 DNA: TGTGCCTGGAGTGAGGCAGGGAGCTATGGCTACACCTTC.

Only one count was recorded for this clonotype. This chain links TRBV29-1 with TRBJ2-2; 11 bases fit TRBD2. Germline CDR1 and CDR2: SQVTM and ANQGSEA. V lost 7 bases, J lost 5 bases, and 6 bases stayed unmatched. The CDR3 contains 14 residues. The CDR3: CSAMLAGGTGELFF. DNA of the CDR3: TGCAGCGCCATGCTAGCGGGAGGAACCGGGGAGCTGTTTTTT.

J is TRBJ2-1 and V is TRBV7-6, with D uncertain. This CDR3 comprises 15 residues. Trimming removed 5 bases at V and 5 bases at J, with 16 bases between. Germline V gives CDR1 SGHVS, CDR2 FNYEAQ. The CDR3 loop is CASSPGMNGNNEQFF. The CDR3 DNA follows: TGTGCCAGCAGCCCAGGCATGAATGGGAACAATGAGCAGTTCTTC.

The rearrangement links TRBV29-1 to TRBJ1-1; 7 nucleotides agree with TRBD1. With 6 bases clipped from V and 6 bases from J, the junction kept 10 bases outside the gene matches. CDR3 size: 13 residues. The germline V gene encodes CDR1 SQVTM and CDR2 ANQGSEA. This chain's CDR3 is CSVGSTGVAEAFF. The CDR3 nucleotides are TGCAGCGTGGGATCAACAGGGGTGGCTGAAGCTTTCTTT.

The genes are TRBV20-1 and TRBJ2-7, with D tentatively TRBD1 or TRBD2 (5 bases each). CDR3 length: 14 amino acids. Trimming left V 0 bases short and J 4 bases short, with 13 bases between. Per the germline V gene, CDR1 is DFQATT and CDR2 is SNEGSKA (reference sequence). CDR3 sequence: CSARDTAREYEQYF. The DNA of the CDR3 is TGCAGTGCTAGAGATACCGCCAGGGAGTACGAGCAGTACTTC.

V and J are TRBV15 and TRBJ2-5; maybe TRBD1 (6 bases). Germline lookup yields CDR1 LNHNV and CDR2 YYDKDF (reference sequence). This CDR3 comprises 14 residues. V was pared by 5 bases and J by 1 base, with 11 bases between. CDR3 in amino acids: CATSQTGLQETQYF. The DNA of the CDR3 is TGTGCCACCAGCCAGACAGGACTCCAAGAGACCCAGTACTTC.

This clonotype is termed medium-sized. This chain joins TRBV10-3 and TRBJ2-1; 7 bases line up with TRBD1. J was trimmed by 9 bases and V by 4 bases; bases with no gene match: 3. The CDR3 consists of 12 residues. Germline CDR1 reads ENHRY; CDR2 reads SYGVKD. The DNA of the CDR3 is TGTGCCATCAGTGCAACAGGGGCTGAGCAGTTCTTC. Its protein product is CAISATGAEQFF.

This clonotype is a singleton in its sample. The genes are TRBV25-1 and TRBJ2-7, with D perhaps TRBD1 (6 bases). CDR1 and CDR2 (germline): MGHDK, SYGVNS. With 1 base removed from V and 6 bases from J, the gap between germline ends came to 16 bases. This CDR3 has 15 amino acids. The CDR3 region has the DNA TGTGCCAGCAGTGAATTTGAAGGGGGAGCCAGCGAGCAGTACTTC. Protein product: CASSEFEGGASEQYF.

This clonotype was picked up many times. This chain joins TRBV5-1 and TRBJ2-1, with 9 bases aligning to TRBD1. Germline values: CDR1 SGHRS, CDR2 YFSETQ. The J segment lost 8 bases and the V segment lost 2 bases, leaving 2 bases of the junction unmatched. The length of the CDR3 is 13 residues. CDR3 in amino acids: CASSFGTGYEQFF. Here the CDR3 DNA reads TGCGCCAGCAGCTTTGGGACAGGGTATGAGCAGTTCTTC.

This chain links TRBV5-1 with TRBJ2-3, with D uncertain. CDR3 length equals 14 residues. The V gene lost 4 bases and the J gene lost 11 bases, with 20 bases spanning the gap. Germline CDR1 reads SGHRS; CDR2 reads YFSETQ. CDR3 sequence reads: CASSPRGYYNEQYF. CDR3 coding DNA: TGCGCCAGCAGCCCACGTGGGTACTACAATGAGCAGTATTTT.